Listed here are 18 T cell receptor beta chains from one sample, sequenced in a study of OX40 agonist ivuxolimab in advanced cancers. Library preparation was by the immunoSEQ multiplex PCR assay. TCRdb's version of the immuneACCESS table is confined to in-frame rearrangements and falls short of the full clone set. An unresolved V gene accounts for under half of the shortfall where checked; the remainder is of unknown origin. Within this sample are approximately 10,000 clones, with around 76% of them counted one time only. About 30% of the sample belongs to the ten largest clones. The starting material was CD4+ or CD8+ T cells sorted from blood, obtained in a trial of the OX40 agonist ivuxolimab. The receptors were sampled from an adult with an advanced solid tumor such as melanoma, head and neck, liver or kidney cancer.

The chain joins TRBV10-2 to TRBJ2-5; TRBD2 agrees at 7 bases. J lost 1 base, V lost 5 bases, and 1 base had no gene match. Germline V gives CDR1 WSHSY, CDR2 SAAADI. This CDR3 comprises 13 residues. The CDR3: CASSLAAQETQYF. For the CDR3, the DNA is TGCGCCAGCAGTCTAGCGGCCCAAGAGACCCAGTACTTC.

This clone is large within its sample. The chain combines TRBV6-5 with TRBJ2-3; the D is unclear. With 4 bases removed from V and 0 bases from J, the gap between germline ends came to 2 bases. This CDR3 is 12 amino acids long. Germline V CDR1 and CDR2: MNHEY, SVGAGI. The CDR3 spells CASSSSTDTQYF. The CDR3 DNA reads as TGTGCCAGCAGTTCTAGCACAGATACGCAGTATTTT.

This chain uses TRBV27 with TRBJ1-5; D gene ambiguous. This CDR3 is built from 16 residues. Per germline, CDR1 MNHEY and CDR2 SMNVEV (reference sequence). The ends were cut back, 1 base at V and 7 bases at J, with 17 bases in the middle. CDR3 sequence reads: CASSLWAPVGRQPQHF. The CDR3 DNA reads TGTGCCAGCAGTTTATGGGCCCCCGTTGGGAGGCAGCCCCAGCATTTT.

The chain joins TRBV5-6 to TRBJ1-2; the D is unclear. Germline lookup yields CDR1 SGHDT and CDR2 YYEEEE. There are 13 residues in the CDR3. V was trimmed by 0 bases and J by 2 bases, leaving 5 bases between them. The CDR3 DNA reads TGTGCCAGCAGCTTGGGGGGAAACTATGGCTACACCTTC. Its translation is CASSLGGNYGYTF.

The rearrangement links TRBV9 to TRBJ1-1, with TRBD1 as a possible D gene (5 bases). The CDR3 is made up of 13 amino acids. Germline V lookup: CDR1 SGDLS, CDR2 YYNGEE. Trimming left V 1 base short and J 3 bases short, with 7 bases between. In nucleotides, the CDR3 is TGTGCCAGCAGCGTATCGGGGGACACTGAAGCTTTCTTT. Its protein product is CASSVSGDTEAFF.

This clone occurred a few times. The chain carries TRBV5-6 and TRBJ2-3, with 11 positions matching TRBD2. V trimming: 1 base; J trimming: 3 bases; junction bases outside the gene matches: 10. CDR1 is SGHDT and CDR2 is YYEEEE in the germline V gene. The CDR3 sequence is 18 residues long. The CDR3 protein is CASSLPPTSGSFTDTQYF. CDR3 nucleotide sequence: TGTGCCAGCAGCTTGCCACCCACTAGCGGGAGCTTTACAGATACGCAGTATTTT. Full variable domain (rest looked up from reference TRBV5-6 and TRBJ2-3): DAGVTQSPTHLIKTRGQQVTLRCSPKSGHDTVSWYQQALGQGPQFIFQYYEEEERQRGNFPDRFSGHQFPNYSSELNVNALLLGDSALYLCASSLPPTSGSFTDTQYFGPGTRLTVL.

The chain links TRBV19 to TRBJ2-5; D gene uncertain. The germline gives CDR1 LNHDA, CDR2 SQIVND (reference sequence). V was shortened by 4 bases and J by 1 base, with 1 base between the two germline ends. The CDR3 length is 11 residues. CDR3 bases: TGTGCCAGTAGTACCCAAGAGACCCAGTACTTC. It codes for CASSTQETQYF.

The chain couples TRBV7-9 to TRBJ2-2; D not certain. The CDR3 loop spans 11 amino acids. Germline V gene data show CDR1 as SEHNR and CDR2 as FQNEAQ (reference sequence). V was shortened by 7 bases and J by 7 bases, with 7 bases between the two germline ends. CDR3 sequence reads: CASTPGGELFF. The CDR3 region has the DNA TGTGCCAGCACCCCCGGCGGGGAGCTGTTTTTT.

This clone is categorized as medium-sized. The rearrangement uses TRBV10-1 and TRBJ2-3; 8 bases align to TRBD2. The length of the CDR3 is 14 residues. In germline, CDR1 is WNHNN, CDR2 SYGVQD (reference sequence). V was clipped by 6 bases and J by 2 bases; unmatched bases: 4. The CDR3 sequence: CASSQRENTDTQYF. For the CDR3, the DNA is TGCGCCAGCAGCCAGCGGGAGAACACAGATACGCAGTATTTT.

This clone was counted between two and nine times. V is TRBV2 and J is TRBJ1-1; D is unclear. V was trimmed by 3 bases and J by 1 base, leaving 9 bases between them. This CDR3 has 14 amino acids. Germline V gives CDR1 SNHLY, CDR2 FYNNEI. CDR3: CASSDAFSNTEAFF. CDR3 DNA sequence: TGTGCCAGCAGTGATGCCTTTTCGAACACTGAAGCTTTCTTT.

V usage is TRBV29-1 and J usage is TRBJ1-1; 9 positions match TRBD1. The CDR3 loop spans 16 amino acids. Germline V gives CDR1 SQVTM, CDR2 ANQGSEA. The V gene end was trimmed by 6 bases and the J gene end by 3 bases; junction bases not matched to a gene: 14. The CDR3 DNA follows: TGCAGCGTACGAACAGGGGGCTATAGAGGGGACACTGAAGCTTTCTTT. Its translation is CSVRTGGYRGDTEAFF.

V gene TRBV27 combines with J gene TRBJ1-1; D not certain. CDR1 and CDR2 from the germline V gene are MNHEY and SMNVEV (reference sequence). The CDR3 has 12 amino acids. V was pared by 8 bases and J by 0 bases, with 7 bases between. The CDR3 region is CASRSLNTEAFF. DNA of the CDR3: TGTGCCAGCCGATCACTGAACACTGAAGCTTTCTTT.

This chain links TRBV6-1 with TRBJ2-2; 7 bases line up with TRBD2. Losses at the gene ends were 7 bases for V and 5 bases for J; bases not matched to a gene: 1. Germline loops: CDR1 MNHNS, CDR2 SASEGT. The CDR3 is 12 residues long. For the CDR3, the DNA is TGTGCCAGCATGGGGGGGACCGGGGAGCTGTTTTTT. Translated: CASMGGTGELFF.

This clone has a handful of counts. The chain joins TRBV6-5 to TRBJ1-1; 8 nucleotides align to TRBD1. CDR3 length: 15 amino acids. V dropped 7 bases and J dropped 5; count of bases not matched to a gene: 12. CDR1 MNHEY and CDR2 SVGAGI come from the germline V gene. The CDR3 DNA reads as TGTGCCAGCACCTTAGGACAGGGCTTTAGGACTGAAGCTTTCTTT. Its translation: CASTLGQGFRTEAFF.

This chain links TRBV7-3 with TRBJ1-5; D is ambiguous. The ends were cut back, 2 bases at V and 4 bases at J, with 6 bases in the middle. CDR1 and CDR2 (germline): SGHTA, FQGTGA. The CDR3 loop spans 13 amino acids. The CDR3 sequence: CASSLGDNQPQHF. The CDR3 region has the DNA TGTGCCAGCAGCTTAGGGGATAATCAGCCCCAGCATTTT.

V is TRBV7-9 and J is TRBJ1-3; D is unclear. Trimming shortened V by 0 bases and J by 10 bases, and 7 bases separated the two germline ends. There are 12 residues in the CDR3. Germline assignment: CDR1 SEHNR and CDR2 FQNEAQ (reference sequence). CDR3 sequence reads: CASSLAGRTIYF. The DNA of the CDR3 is TGTGCCAGCAGCTTAGCAGGTAGAACCATATATTTT.

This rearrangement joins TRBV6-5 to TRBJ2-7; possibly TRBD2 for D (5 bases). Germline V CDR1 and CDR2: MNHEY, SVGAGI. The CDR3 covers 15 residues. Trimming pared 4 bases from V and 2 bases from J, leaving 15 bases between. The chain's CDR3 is CASSSWLAETYEQYV. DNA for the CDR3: TGTGCCAGCAGTTCGTGGCTAGCTGAAACCTACGAGCAGTACGTC.

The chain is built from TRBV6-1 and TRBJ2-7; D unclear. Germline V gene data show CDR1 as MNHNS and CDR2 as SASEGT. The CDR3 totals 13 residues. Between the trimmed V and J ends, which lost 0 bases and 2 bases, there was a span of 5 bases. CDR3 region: CASSEAYTYEQYV. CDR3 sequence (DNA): TGTGCCAGCAGTGAAGCTTACACCTACGAGCAGTACGTC.